These 3 T cell receptor beta chains were sequenced from one sample in a study of T cells after yellow fever vaccination. A single record per CDR3 protein comes from TCRdb applying MiXCR to the 5' RACE reads. The sample gives 610,000 or so distinct CDR3 sequences, 9% to 15% of which show up once; 15% is in the top ten. Sample: PBMCs, taken on the day of the yellow fever booster vaccination. The origin of the receptors is a man aged 25 to 40 who received the YFV17D yellow fever vaccine.

A note on this clonotype: One end of the junction varies from germline; a read error may be responsible. This rearrangement joins TRBV5-5 to TRBJ1-4; D might be TRBD1 (6 bases). Germline-derived CDR1 and CDR2 are SGHKS and YYEKEE (reference sequence). The CDR3 has 15 amino acids. The CDR3 coding sequence is TGTGCCAGCAGCTTTTCGGGGGCAACTAATGAAAAACAGTTTTTT. This gives the protein CASSFSGATNEKQFF.

The J gene is TRBJ2-5, the V gene TRBV5-1, with D unresolved. The CDR3 runs to 14 residues. The germline CDR1 and CDR2 sequences are SGHRS and YFSETQ. The V end was cut by 1 base, the J end by 1 base, with 8 bases between. The CDR3 DNA follows: TGCGCCAGCAGCTTGAAGGGTTCCCAAGAGACCCAGTACTTC. It is translated as CASSLKGSQETQYF.

The rearrangement joins TRBV19 to TRBJ1-2; TRBD1 is a possible D gene (5 bases). CDR1 is LNHDA, CDR2 SQIVND, per germline (reference sequence). The V and J ends lost 3 bases and 3 bases respectively, with 8 bases between them. The CDR3 length is 13 residues. CDR3 sequence: CASSIRGDYGYTF. The CDR3 DNA reads as TGTGCCAGTAGTATCAGAGGGGACTATGGCTACACCTTC.